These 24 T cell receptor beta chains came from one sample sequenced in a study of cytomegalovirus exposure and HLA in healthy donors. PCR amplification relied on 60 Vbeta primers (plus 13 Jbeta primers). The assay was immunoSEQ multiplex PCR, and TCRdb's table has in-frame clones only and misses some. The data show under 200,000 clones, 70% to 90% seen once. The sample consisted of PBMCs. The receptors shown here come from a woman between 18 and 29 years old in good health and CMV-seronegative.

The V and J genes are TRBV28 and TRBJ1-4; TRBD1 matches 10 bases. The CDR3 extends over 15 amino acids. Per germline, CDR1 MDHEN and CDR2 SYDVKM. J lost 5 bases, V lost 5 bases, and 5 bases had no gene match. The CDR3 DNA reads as TGTGCCAGCAGTCCGCCGGGACAGGGGAATGAAAAACTGTTTTTT. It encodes CASSPPGQGNEKLFF.

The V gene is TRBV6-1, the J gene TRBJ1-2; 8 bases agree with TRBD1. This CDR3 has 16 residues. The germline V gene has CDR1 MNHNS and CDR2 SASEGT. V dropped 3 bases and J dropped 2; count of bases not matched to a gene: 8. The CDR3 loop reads CASSDYTGTGNYGYTF. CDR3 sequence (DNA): TGTGCCAGCAGTGATTATACCGGGACAGGAAACTATGGCTACACCTTC.

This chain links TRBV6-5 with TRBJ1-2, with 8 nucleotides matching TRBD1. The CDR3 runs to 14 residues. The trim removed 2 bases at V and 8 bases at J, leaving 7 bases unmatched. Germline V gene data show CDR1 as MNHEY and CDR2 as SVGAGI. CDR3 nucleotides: TGTGCCAGCAGTTACGGCCAGGGGGCTTGGGGCTACACCTTC. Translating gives CASSYGQGAWGYTF.

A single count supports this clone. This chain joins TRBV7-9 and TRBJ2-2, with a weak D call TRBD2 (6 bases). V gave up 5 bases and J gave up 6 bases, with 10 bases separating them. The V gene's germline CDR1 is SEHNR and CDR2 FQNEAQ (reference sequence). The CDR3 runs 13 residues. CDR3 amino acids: CASSGRGAGELFF. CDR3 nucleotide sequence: TGTGCCAGCAGCGGCCGCGGGGCCGGGGAGCTGTTTTTT.

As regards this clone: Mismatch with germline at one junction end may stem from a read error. The CDR3 coding sequence is TGCGCCAGCAGATTGGGACTAGCGTGGTACAATGAGCAGTTCTTC. Residues: CASRLGLAWYNEQFF. The chain is built from TRBV5-1 and TRBJ2-1; 10 bases match TRBD2. The CDR3 runs to 15 residues. The V gene's germline CDR1 is SGHRS and CDR2 YFSETQ.

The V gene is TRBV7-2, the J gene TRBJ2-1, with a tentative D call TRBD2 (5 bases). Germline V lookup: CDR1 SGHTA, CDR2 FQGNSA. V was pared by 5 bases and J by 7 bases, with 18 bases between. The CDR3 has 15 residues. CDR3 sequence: CASSPSGLASNEQFF. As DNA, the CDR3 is TGTGCCAGCAGCCCTAGTGGTCTAGCTTCTAATGAGCAGTTCTTC.

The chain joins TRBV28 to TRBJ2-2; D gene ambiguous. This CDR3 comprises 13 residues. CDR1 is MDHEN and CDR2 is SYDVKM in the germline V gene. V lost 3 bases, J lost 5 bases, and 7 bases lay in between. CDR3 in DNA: TGTGCCAGCAGTTTGCTCCGGACCGGGGAGCTGTTTTTT. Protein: CASSLLRTGELFF.

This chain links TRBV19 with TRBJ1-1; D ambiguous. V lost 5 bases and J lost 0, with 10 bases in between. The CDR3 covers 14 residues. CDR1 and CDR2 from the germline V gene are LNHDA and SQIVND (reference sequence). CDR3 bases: TGTGCCAGTAGTCTTGCCAGGATGAACACTGAAGCTTTCTTT. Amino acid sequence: CASSLARMNTEAFF.

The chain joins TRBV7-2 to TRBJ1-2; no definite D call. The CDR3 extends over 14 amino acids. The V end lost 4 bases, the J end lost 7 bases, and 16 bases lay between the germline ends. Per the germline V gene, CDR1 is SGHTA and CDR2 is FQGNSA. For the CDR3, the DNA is TGTGCCAGCAGCTCCTACGACACCTCTGGTGGCTACACCTTC. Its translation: CASSSYDTSGGYTF.

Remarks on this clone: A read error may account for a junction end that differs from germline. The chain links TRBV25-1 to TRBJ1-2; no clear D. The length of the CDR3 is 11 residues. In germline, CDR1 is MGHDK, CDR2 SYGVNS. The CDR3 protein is CASSELRGYPF. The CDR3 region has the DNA TGTGCCAGCAGTGAATTGCGAGGCTACCCCTTC.

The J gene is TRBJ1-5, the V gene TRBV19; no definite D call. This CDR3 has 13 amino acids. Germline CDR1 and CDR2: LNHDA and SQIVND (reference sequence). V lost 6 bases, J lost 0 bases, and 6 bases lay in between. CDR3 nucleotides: TGTGCCAGTAGCGTCGGTAGCAATCAGCCCCAGCATTTT. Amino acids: CASSVGSNQPQHF.

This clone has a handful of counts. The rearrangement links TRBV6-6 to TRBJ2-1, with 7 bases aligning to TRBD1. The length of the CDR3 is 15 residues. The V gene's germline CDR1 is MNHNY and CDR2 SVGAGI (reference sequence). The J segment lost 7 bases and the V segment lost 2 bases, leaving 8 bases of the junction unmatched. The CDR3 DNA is TGTGCCAGCAGTTACGGTGGACAGGATGGTAATGAGCAGTTCTTC. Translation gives CASSYGGQDGNEQFF.

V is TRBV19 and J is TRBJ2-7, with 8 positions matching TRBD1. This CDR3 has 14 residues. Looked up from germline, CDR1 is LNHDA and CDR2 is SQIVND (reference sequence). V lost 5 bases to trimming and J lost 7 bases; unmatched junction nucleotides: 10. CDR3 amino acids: CASSSILGQGEQYF. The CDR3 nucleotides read TGTGCCAGTAGTTCGATCCTTGGACAGGGTGAGCAGTACTTC.

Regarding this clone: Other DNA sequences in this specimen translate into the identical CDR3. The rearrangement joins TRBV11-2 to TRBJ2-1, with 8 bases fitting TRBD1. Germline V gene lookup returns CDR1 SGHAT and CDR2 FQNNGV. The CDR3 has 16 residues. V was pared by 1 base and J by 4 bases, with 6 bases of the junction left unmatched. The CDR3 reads CASSLVRGRRYNEQFF. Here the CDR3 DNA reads TGTGCCAGCAGCTTAGTCAGGGGGCGCAGGTACAATGAGCAGTTCTTC.

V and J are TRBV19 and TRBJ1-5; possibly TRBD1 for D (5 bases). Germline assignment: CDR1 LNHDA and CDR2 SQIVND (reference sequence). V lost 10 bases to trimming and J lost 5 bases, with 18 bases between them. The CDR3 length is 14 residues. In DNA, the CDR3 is TGTGCCACCCACCCCACGGGACTCGATCAGCCCCAGCATTTT. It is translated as CATHPTGLDQPQHF.

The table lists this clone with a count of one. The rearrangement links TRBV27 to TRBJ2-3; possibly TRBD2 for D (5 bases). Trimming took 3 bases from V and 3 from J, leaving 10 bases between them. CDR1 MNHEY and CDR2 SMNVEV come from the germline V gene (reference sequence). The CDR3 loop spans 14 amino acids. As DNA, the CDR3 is TGTGCCAGCAGTTTGGTCCTAGCAACAGATACGCAGTATTTT. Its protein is CASSLVLATDTQYF.

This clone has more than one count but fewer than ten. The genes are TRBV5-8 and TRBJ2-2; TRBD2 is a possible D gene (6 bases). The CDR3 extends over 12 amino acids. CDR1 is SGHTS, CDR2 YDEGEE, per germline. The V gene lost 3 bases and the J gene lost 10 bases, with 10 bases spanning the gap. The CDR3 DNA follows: TGTGCCAGCAGCTATATAGCGGAGGAGCTGTTTTTT. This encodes CASSYIAEELFF.

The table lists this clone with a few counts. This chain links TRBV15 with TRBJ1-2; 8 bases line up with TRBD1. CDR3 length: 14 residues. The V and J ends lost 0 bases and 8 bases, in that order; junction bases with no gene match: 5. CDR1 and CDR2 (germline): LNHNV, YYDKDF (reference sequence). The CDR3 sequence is CATSRERGDRGYTF. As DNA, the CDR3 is TGTGCCACCAGCAGAGAAAGGGGGGACAGGGGCTACACCTTC.

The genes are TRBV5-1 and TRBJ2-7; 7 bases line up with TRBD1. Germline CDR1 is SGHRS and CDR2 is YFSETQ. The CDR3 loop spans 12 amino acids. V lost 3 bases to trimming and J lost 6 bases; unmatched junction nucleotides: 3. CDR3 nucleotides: TGCGCCAGCAGCTGGACAGGATCCGAGCAGTACTTC. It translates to CASSWTGSEQYF.

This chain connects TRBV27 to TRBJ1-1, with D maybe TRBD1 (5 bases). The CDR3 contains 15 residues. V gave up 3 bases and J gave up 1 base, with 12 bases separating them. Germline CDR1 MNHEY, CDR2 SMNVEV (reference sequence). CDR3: CASSFLGTENTEAFF. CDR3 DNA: TGTGCCAGCAGTTTTTTGGGGACTGAGAACACTGAAGCTTTCTTT.

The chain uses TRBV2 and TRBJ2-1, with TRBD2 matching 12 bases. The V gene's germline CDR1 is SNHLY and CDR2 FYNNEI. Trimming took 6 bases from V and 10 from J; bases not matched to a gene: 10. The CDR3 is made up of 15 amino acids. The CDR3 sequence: CASSQPTSGRWEQFF. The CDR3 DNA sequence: TGTGCCAGCAGCCAACCGACTAGCGGGAGATGGGAGCAGTTCTTC.

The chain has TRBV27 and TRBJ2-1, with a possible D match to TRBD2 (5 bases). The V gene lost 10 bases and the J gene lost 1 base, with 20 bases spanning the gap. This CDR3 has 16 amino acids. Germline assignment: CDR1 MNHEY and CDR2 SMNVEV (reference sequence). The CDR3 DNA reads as TGTGCCACACGGGTGGGAGTAGGTCATTCCTACAATGAGCAGTTCTTC. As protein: CATRVGVGHSYNEQFF.

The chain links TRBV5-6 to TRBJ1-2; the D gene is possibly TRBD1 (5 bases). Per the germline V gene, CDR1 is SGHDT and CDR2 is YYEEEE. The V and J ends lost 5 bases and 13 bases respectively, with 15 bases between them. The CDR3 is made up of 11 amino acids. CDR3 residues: CASSLKLGVTF. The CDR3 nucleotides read TGTGCCAGCAGTCTTAAGTTAGGGGTCACCTTC.

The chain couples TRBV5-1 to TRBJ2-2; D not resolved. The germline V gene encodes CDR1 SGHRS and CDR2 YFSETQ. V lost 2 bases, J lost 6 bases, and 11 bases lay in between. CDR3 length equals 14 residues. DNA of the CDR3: TGCGCCAGCAGCTTTAGTAGCCGGGCCGGGGAGCTGTTTTTT. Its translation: CASSFSSRAGELFF.